This TCR beta chain was profiled in a study of Graves' ophthalmopathy and Graves' hyperthyroidism. Whole-study findings and limits: A majority of expanded thyroid clonotypes exceeding 0.001 frequency were likewise present in blood.

Details on this clonotype: The target antigen is unknown.

The CDR3 totals 13 residues. Trimming took 7 bases from V and 3 from J, leaving 13 bases between them. Germline assignment: CDR1 SQVTM and CDR2 ANQGSEA. Amplification from RNA transcripts yielded the TCR beta CDR3 regions. RT-PCR with HTBI primers came first, then second-round multiplex PCR. TCRdb fed the multiplex PCR reads into MiXCR, producing one record per CDR3 protein. The sample includes about 740,000 distinct CDR3 sequences, about 44% of them seen just once. Symptoms, serum thyroxine and TRAb, thyroid ultrasound, and orbital computed tomography formed the diagnostic basis. This chain connects TRBV29-1 to TRBJ1-3; D call uncertain. Sequencing input: peripheral blood. The receptor was derived from an adult man with Graves' ophthalmopathy. The chain's CDR3 is CSAKRPDGNTIYF. The CDR3 coding sequence is TGCAGCGCCAAACGGCCGGATGGAAACACCATATATTTT.